Below are 11 T cell receptor beta chains sequenced from a single sample in a study of cytomegalovirus exposure and HLA in healthy donors. PCR used 60 Vbeta primers and 13 Jbeta primers. Sequencing was performed with immunoSEQ multiplex PCR; in TCRdb, only in-frame clones are kept and a portion is missing. The sample has 150,000 to 200,000 clones, around 84% seen once. The sequencing sample was made of PBMCs. Receptors were obtained from a young man in good health and CMV-seropositive.

This clone was detected only once. This sequence joins TRBV5-1 and TRBJ2-3, with 13 bases matching TRBD2. Germline trimming cut 7 bases from V and 3 bases from J; bases unmatched to any gene: 8. The CDR3 consists of 16 residues. Germline V gene data show CDR1 as SGHRS and CDR2 as YFSETQ. The CDR3 loop reads CASGTEGLAGTDTQYF. As DNA, the CDR3 is TGCGCCAGCGGCACTGAGGGACTAGCGGGGACAGATACGCAGTATTTT.

This clone has only a few counts. This CDR3 is CASSLQGQSGNTIYF. The CDR3 DNA follows: TGCGCCAGCAGCTTACAAGGACAGTCTGGAAACACCATATATTTT. The J gene is TRBJ1-3, the V gene TRBV5-1; tentative D call: TRBD1 (6 bases). Between the trimmed V and J ends, which lost 2 bases and 1 base, there was a span of 10 bases. The CDR3 runs to 15 residues. CDR1 is SGHRS and CDR2 is YFSETQ in the germline V gene.

The chain is built from TRBV4-1 and TRBJ1-1; possible D gene TRBD1, 5 bases. The CDR3 is 14 residues long. In germline, CDR1 is MGHRA, CDR2 YSYEKL. The V gene lost 6 bases and the J gene lost 2 bases, with 13 bases spanning the gap. The CDR3 bases are TGCGCCAGCAGGGGACTTCTACTCAACACTGAAGCTTTCTTT. Encoded protein: CASRGLLLNTEAFF.

The rearrangement uses TRBV7-9 and TRBJ1-4; possibly TRBD1 for D (5 bases). Germline CDR1 is SEHNR and CDR2 is FQNEAQ (reference sequence). Trimming stripped 6 bases from V and 7 bases from J, with 12 bases between. This CDR3 has 13 residues. Here the CDR3 reads CASSPRGGEKLFF. The DNA of the CDR3 is TGTGCCAGCAGTCCCCGGGGGGGTGAAAAACTGTTTTTT.

The genes are TRBV6-6 and TRBJ1-5, with D uncertain. Trimming stripped 3 bases from V and 9 bases from J, with 9 bases between. The germline CDR1 and CDR2 sequences are MNHNY and SVGAGI (reference sequence). The CDR3 has 12 residues. In DNA form, the CDR3 reads TGTGCCAGCAGTTATACAGAGGGGCCCCAGCATTTT. The encoded protein is CASSYTEGPQHF.

The chain links TRBV2 to TRBJ1-1, with D unclear. The CDR3 runs to 13 residues. Germline CDR1 and CDR2: SNHLY and FYNNEI. The V gene lost 11 bases and the J gene lost 2 bases, with 15 bases spanning the gap. CDR3 nucleotides: TGTGCCGCGCCGGGAGGCGGAAACACTGAAGCTTTCTTT. It encodes CAAPGGGNTEAFF.

The J gene is TRBJ2-1, the V gene TRBV4-3; 8 bases agree with TRBD2. J was trimmed by 3 bases and V by 0 bases; bases with no gene match: 4. The CDR3 totals 16 residues. Looked up from germline, CDR1 is LGHNA and CDR2 is YSLEER. The CDR3 is CASSQDLTSGYNEQFF. Here the CDR3 DNA reads TGCGCCAGCAGCCAAGATCTCACTAGCGGCTACAATGAGCAGTTCTTC.

This clone was observed once. Relative to the germline gene, one junction end is altered; a read error may explain this. Other DNA sequences in this sample translate to the same CDR3. The chain combines TRBV5-6 with TRBJ2-1; 8 bases line up with TRBD2. Germline CDR1 reads SGHDT; CDR2 reads YYEEEE. The CDR3 has 15 amino acids. The CDR3 reads CASSAAGTSIDEQFF. The CDR3 region has the DNA TGCGCCAGCAGCGCAGCCGGGACTAGTATTGATGAGCAGTTCTTC.

The rearrangement links TRBV4-3 to TRBJ2-2; D perhaps matches TRBD2 (6 bases). V shed 3 bases and J shed 4 bases, with 15 bases lying between them. This CDR3 contains 16 residues. Germline assignment: CDR1 LGHNA and CDR2 YSLEER. The CDR3 loop is CASSQEGWSGTGELFF. In nucleotides, the CDR3 is TGCGCCAGCAGCCAGGAGGGTTGGAGCGGCACCGGGGAGCTGTTTTTT.

The J gene is TRBJ1-2, the V gene TRBV30; TRBD1 agrees at 7 bases. The CDR3 runs to 14 residues. V gave up 3 bases and J gave up 1 base; unmatched junction bases: 5. Looked up from germline, CDR1 is GTSNPN and CDR2 is SVGIG (reference sequence). CDR3 loop: CAWRARQGNYGYTF. CDR3 coding DNA: TGTGCCTGGAGAGCTCGACAGGGTAACTATGGCTACACCTTC.

The chain uses TRBV19 and TRBJ1-2; possibly TRBD1 for D (6 bases). The germline gives CDR1 LNHDA, CDR2 SQIVND (reference sequence). This CDR3 is built from 13 residues. Trimming stripped 4 bases from V and 0 bases from J, with 6 bases between. CDR3 in DNA: TGTGCCAGTAGTAGGGACACTAACTATGGCTACACCTTC. It yields the protein CASSRDTNYGYTF.